This note documents a single TCR beta chain sequence. Its antigen is as yet unknown. The entry originates in a study of cytomegalovirus exposure and HLA in healthy donors. Study at large: Earlier, 180 million or so T cells were analyzed, and 95 million to 140 million unique TCR beta sequences were found among them. Counted in an early data release were tens of millions of unique TCRs from HLA-typed donors. Study findings and constraints: Indistinguishability led to the exclusion of some V segments, TRBV6-2 and TRBV6-3 included. A later analysis linked a missense DCLRE1C variant to TCR beta V- and J-gene trimming.

The V end lost 6 bases, the J end lost 2 bases, and 10 bases lay between the germline ends. There are 13 residues in the CDR3. Germline-derived CDR1 and CDR2 are MNHEY and SMNVEV (reference sequence). PCR involved 60 Vbeta and 13 Jbeta primers. Here immunoSEQ multiplex PCR was the method, and the copy in TCRdb shows in-frame clones only, minus some. The table shows approximately 260,000 clones, with approximately 91% occurring only once. The TCR comes from a girl aged 2-9 years in good health and CMV-seronegative. This chain uses TRBV27 with TRBJ1-1; D unclear. Material for sequencing was PBMCs. The CDR3 reads CASSQTANTEAFF. CDR3 in DNA: TGTGCCAGCAGCCAGACTGCCAACACTGAAGCTTTCTTT.